This T cell receptor (beta chain) is drawn from a study of shared clonotypes between healthy human individuals. Germline CDR1 is LNHDA and CDR2 is SQIVND (reference sequence). CDR3 size: 14 residues. Trimming removed 0 bases from V and 2 bases from J, with 8 bases in between. The naive CD8 fraction comprised CD45RO-negative cells positively selected for CCR7 and excluded terminally differentiated effector memory CD45RA+ cells. Sequencing was performed with immunoSEQ multiplex PCR; in TCRdb, only in-frame clones are kept and a portion is missing. The table has around 700,000 clones, roughly 94% seen once.

The sample consisted of naive CD8+ T cells sorted from blood. This receptor was obtained from a man under 40 in good health. The V and J genes are TRBV19 and TRBJ2-7; unclear D gene. DNA of the CDR3: TGTGCCAGTAGTATAGAGGGAATTACCTACGAGCAGTACTTC. It specifies CASSIEGITYEQYF.